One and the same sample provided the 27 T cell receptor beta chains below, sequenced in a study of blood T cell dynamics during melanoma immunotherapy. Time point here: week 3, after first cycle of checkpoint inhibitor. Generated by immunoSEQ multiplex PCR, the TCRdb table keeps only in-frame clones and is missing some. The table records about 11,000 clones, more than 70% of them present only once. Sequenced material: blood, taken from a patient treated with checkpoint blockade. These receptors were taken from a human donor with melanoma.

The CDR3 DNA reads TGTGCCACCTCCTTTACCATGAACACTGAAGCTTTCTTT. Its translation is CATSFTMNTEAFF. The V and J genes are TRBV6-1 and TRBJ1-1; D gene unclear. Trimming took off 10 bases at V and 0 bases at J, with 12 bases between the two ends. Germline V gene data show CDR1 as MNHNS and CDR2 as SASEGT. The CDR3 consists of 13 residues.

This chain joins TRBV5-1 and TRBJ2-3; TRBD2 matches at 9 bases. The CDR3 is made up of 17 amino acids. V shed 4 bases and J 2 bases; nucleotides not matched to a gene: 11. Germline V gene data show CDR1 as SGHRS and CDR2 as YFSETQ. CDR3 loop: CASSRLATSGYTDTQYF. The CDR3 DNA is TGCGCCAGCAGCCGACTGGCGACTAGCGGATACACAGATACGCAGTATTTT.

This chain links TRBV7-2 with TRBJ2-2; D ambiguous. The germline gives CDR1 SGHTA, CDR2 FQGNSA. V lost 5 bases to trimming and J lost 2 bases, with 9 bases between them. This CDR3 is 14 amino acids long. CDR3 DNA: TGTGCCAGCAGCCCGCAGCTTAACACCGGGGAGCTGTTTTTT. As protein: CASSPQLNTGELFF.

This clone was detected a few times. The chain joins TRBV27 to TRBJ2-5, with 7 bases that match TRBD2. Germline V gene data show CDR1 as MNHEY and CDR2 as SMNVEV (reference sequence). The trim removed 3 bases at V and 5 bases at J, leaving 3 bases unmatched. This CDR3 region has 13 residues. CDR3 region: CASSFGGWETQYF. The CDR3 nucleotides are TGTGCCAGCAGTTTCGGGGGGTGGGAGACCCAGTACTTC.

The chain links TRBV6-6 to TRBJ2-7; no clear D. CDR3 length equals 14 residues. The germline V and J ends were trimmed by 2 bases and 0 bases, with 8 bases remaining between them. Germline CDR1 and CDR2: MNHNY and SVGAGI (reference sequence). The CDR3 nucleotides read TGTGCCAGCAGTTACGGACGGAGCTCCTACGAGCAGTACTTC. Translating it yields CASSYGRSSYEQYF.

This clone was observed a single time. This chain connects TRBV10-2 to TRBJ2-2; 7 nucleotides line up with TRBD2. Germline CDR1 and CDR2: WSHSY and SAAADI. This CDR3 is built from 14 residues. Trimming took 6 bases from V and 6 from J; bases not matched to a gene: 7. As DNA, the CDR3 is TGCGCCAGCAGGCCCGGACTAGGTGCCGGGGAGCTGTTTTTT. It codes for CASRPGLGAGELFF.

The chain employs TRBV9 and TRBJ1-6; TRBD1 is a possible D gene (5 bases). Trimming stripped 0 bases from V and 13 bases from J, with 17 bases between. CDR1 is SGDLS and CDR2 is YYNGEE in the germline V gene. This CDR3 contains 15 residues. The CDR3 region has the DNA TGTGCCAGCAGCGTAGCCGGGACGGCCGGGGCGCCCCTCCACTTT. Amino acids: CASSVAGTAGAPLHF.

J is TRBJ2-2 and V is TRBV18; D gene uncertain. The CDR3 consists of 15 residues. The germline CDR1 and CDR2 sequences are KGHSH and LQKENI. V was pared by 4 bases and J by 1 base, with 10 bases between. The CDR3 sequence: CASSLDTLNTGELFF. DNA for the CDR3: TGTGCCAGCTCACTAGACACCCTGAACACCGGGGAGCTGTTTTTT.

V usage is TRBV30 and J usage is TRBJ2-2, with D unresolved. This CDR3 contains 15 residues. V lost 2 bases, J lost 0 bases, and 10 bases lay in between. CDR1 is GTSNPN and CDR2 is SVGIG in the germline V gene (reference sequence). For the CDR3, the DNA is TGTGCCTGGAGTTTCGGTCGTGCGAACACCGGGGAGCTGTTTTTT. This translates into CAWSFGRANTGELFF.

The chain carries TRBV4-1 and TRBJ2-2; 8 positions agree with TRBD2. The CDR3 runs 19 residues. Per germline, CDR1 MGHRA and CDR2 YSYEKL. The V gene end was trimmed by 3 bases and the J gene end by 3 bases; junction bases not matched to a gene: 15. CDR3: CASSHGGRGGTAYTGELFF. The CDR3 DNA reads TGCGCCAGCAGCCACGGCGGACGCGGGGGGACCGCATACACCGGGGAGCTGTTTTTT.

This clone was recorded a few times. The CDR3 DNA sequence: TGTGCCAGCAGTTTACAGGGAGACTATGGCTACACCTTC. Protein product: CASSLQGDYGYTF. This chain connects TRBV27 to TRBJ1-2; a weak D match, TRBD1 (5 bases). The germline CDR1 and CDR2 sequences are MNHEY and SMNVEV (reference sequence). V lost 2 bases and J 3 bases, leaving 7 bases between the germline ends. CDR3 length equals 13 residues.

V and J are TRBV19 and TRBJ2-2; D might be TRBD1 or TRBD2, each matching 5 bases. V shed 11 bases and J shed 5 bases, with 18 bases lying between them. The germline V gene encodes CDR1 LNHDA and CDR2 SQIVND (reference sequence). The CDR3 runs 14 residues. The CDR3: CASGVGVDTGELFF. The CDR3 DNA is TGTGCCTCCGGGGTGGGGGTAGATACCGGGGAGCTGTTTTTT.

The CDR3 DNA is TGCGCCAGCAGCTTGGTAGGGGTGTCGGAGACCCAGTACTTC. It yields the protein CASSLVGVSETQYF. This chain uses TRBV5-1 with TRBJ2-5; TRBD1 is a possible D gene (5 bases). Germline CDR1 SGHRS, CDR2 YFSETQ. The length of the CDR3 is 14 residues. Trimming pared 0 bases from V and 5 bases from J, leaving 11 bases between.

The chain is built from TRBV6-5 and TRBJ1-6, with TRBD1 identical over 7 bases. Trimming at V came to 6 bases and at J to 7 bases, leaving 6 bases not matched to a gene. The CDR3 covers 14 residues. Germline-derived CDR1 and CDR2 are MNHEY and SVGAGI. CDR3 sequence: CASSPDRLNSPLHF. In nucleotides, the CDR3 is TGTGCCAGCAGCCCGGACAGGTTAAATTCACCCCTCCACTTT.

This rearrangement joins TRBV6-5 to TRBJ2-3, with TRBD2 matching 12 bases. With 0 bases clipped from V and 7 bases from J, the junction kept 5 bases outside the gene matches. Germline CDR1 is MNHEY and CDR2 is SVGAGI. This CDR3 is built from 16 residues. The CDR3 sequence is CASSYSGLAGYNTQYF. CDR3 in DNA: TGTGCCAGCAGTTACTCGGGACTAGCGGGTTATAATACGCAGTATTTT.

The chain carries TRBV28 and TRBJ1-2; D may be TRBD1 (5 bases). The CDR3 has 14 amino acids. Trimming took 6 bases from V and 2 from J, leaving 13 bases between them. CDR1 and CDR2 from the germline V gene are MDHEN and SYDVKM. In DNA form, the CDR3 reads TGTGCCAGCAGACCGGGACGGATCAACTATGGCTACACCTTC. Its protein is CASRPGRINYGYTF.

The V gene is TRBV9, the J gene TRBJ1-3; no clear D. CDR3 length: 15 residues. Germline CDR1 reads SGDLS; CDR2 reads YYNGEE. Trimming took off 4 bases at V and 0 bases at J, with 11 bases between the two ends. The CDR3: CASSTAGISGNTIYF. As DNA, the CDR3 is TGTGCCAGCAGCACGGCGGGGATCTCTGGAAACACCATATATTTT. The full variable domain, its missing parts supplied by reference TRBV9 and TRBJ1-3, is DSGVTQTPKHLITATGQRVTLRCSPRSGDLSVYWYQQSLDQGLQFLIQYYNGEERAKGNILERFSAQQFPDLHSELNLSSLELGDSALYFCASSTAGISGNTIYFGEGSWLTVV.

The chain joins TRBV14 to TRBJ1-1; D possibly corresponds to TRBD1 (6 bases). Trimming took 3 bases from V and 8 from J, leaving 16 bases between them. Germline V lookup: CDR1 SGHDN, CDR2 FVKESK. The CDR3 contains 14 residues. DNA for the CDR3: TGTGCCAGCAGCCAGTACCGGATACAGGGCGAAGCTTTCTTT. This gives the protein CASSQYRIQGEAFF.

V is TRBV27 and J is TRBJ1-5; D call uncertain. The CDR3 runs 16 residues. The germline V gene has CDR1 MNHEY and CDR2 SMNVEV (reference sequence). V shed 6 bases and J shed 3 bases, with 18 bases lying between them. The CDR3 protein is CASRGGSAGSNQPQHF. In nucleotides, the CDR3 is TGTGCCAGCAGAGGAGGATCCGCAGGATCCAATCAGCCCCAGCATTTT.

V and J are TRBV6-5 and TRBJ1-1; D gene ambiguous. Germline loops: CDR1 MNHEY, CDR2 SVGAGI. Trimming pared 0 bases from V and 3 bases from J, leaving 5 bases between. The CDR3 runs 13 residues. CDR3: CASSYSQYTEAFF. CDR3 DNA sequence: TGTGCCAGCAGTTACTCCCAGTACACTGAAGCTTTCTTT.

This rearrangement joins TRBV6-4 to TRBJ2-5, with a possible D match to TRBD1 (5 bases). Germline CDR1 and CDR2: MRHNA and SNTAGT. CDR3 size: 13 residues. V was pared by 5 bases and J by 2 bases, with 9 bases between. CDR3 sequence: CASSLGAQETQYF. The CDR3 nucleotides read TGTGCCAGCAGTCTAGGGGCACAAGAGACCCAGTACTTC.

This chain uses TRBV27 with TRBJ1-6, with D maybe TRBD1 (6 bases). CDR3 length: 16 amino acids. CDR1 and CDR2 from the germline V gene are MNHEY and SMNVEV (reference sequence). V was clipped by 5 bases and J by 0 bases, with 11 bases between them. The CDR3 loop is CASSNTGSSYNSPLHF. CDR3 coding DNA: TGTGCCAGCAGTAACACAGGGAGCTCCTATAATTCACCCCTCCACTTT.

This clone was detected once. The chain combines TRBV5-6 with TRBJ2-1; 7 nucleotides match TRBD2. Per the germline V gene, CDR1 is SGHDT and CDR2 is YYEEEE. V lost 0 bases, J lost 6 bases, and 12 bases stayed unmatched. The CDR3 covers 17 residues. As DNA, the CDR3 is TGTGCCAGCAGCTTGGGGGAGAGCGGGGTCCTCCTCAATGAGCAGTTCTTC. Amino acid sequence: CASSLGESGVLLNEQFF.

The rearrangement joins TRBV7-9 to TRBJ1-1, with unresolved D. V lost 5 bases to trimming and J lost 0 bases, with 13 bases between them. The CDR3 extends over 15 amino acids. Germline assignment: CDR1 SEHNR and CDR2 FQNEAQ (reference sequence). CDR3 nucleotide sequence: TGTGCCAGCAGCCCCTATTCGACGGTGAACACTGAAGCTTTCTTT. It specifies CASSPYSTVNTEAFF. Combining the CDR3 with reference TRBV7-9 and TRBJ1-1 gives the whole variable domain DTGVSQNPRHKITKRGQNVTFRCDPISEHNRLYWYRQTLGQGPEFLTYFQNEAQLEKSRLLSDRFSAERPKGSFSTLEIQRTEQGDSAMYLCASSPYSTVNTEAFFGQGTRLTVV.

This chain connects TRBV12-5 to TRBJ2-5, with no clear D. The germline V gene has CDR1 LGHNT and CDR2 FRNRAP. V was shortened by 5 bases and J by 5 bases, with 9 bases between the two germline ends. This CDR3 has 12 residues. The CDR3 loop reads CASGGPGETQYF. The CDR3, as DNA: TGTGCTAGTGGTGGGCCGGGTGAGACCCAGTACTTC.

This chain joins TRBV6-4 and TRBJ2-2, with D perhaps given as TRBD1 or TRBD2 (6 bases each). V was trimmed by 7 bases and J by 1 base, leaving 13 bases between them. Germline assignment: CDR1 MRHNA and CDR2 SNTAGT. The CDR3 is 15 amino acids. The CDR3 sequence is CASTPGGENTGELFF. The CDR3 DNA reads TGTGCCAGCACCCCCGGGGGCGAGAACACCGGGGAGCTGTTTTTT.

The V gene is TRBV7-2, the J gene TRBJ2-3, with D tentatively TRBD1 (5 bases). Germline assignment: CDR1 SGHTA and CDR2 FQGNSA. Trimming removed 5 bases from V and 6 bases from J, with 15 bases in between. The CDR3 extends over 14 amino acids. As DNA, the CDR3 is TGTGCCAGCAGCGCAATCACAGGAGTCGATACGCAGTATTTT. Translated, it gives CASSAITGVDTQYF.